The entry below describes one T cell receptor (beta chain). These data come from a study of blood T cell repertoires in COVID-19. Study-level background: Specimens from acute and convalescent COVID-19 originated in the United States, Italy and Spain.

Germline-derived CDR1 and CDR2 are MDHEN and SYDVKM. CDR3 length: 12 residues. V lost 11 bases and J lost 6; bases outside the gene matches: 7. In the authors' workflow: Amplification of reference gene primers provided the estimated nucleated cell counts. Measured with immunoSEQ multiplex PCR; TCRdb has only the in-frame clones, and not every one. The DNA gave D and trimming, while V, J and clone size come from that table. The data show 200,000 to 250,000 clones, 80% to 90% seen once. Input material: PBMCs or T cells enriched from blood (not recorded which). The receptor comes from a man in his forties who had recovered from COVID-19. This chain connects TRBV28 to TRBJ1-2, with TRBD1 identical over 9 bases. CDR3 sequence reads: CAAGQGWNGYTF. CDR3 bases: TGTGCCGCCGGACAGGGGTGGAATGGCTACACCTTC.